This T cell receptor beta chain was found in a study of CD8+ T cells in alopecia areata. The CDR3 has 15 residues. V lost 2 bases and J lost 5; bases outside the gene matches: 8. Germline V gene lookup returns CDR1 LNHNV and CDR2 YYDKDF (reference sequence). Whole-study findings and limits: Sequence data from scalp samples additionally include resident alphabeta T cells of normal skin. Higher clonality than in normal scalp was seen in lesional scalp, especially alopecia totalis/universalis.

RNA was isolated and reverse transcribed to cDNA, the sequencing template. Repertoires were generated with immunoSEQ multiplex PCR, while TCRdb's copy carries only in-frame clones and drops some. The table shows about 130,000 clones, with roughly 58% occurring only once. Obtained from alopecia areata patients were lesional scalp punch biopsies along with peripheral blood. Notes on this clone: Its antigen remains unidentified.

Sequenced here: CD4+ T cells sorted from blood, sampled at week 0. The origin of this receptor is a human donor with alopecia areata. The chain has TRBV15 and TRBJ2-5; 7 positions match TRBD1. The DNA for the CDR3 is TGTGCCACCAGCAGAAGGGACAGCGGACTCGAGACCCAGTACTTC. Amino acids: CATSRRDSGLETQYF.